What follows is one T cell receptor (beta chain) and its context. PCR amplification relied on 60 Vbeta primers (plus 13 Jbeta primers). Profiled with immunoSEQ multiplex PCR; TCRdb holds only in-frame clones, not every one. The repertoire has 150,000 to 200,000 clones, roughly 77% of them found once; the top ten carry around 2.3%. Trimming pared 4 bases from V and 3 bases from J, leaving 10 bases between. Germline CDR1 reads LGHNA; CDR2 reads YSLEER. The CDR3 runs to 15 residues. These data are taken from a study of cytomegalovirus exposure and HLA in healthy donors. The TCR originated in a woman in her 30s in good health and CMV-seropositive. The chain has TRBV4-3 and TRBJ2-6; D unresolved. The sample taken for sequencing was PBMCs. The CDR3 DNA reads TGCGCCAGCAGCCGGAGCTCTGGTGGGGCCAACGTCCTGACTTTC. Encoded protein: CASSRSSGGANVLTF.